The TCR beta chain under discussion was sequenced for a study of cytomegalovirus exposure and HLA in healthy donors. With respect to this clone: Its antigen is still unknown.

A multiplex PCR was run with 60 Vbeta primers and 13 Jbeta primers. Source study methods: Per a later analysis, the number of unique TCR beta chains was roughly 87 million, of which about 11 million were shared. Only in-frame clones appear in the TCRdb table, and some are missing; sequencing was by immunoSEQ multiplex PCR. From that table come the V and J calls and clone size; the DNA was used to work out D and trimming. The sample lists 200,000 to 250,000 clones, roughly 80% occurring once. Study results and caveats: The study flagged around 160 TCR beta chains as cytomegalovirus-associated. A few CMV-associated chains were confirmed in vitro to be specific for CMV antigens. About 87% or about 30% of the time was how often most TCR beta V segments were productive, according to an earlier analysis.

The receptor was derived from a girl under 10 years old in good health and CMV-seronegative. Material for sequencing was PBMCs.

CDR3 nucleotide sequence: TGTGCCAGCAGTTCGACTAGCCCCATTCAGTACTTC. This encodes CASSSTSPIQYF. This chain uses TRBV2 with TRBJ2-4; 7 bases line up with TRBD2. Germline CDR1 SNHLY, CDR2 FYNNEI. The CDR3 is made up of 12 amino acids. V lost 5 bases and J lost 9; bases outside the gene matches: 4.